A single sample gave rise to the 13 T cell receptor beta chains below, sequenced in a study of CD8 T cells in Susac syndrome (dated by TCRdb to between 2018 and 2021). The method behind the library was the immunoSEQ multiplex PCR assay. RNA was extracted using the RNeasy kit, and about 0.45 to 1 microgram was reverse transcribed with random hexamers. In TCRdb, the public reads were trimmed at Q25 with fastp and aligned with MiXCR, with productive beta chains retained. All rows with the same CDR3 protein become a single entry with the most common DNA and genes. The sample data list 160,000 or so distinct CDR3 sequences, and about 95% of these were observed just once. Of the sample, less than 0.2% is held by the ten largest clones. The source material was CD8+ T cells from PBMCs. These receptors all come from a human donor with multiple sclerosis.

CDR3: CASSSTRGGAFGYTF. In DNA, the CDR3 is TGTGCCAGCAGCTCCACCCGGGGGGGGGCCTTTGGCTACACCTTC. The chain is built from TRBV7-9 and TRBJ1-2; tentatively, D is TRBD1 (6 bases). CDR1 and CDR2 (germline): SEHNR, FQNEAQ (reference sequence). Trimming shortened V by 4 bases and J by 7 bases, and 19 bases separated the two germline ends. CDR3 length: 15 residues.

The V call is TRBV7-9, the J call TRBJ2-5, with TRBD2 matching 7 bases. This CDR3 region has 15 residues. V gave up 3 bases and J gave up 4 bases; unmatched junction bases: 8. Germline V gene lookup returns CDR1 SEHNR and CDR2 FQNEAQ (reference sequence). The CDR3 protein is CASSFGASGSETQYF. The CDR3 bases are TGTGCCAGCAGCTTCGGCGCTAGCGGATCAGAGACCCAGTACTTC.

This sequence joins TRBV12-3 or TRBV12-4 and TRBJ1-5; D is possibly TRBD1 (5 bases). This CDR3 spans 16 amino acids. Trimming left V 6 bases short and J 2 bases short, with 17 bases between. The CDR3 DNA follows: TGTGCCAGCAGCCTTCCGGGACGGAGGGGCAATCAGCCCCAGCATTTT. Protein sequence: CASSLPGRRGNQPQHF.

This chain links TRBV3-1 with TRBJ1-6; maybe TRBD1 (5 bases). The CDR3 spans 13 residues. In germline, CDR1 is LGHDT, CDR2 YNNKEL (reference sequence). The ends were cut back, 5 bases at V and 14 bases at J, with 16 bases in the middle. As DNA, the CDR3 is TGTGCCAGCAGCTGGGGGAGAGGAGGAACCCTCCACTTT. Translation gives CASSWGRGGTLHF.

This clonotype was recorded only once. The chain is built from TRBV5-1 and TRBJ1-5; D call uncertain. The germline V and J ends were trimmed by 0 bases and 4 bases, with 8 bases remaining between them. The CDR3 consists of 14 residues. Germline CDR1 SGHRS, CDR2 YFSETQ. DNA of the CDR3: TGCGCCAGCAGCTTGGGTTTGGGGAATCAGCCCCAGCATTTT. It is translated as CASSLGLGNQPQHF.

The chain recombines TRBV20-1 with TRBJ2-2; 7 bases are shared with TRBD1. The junction had 4 bases not matched to a gene; V was cut back by 0 bases and J by 3 bases. This CDR3 is 15 amino acids long. Germline CDR1 reads DFQATT; CDR2 reads SNEGSKA (reference sequence). CDR3 coding DNA: TGCAGTGCTAGAGATTGGCAGGGGGACACCGGGGAGCTGTTTTTT. As protein: CSARDWQGDTGELFF.

The chain joins TRBV18 to TRBJ1-6; D unclear. The CDR3 loop spans 14 amino acids. With 4 bases removed from V and 10 bases from J, the gap between germline ends came to 14 bases. Per germline, CDR1 KGHSH and CDR2 LQKENI. The CDR3 here is CASSRYRQFSPLHF. The CDR3 DNA sequence: TGTGCCAGCTCACGATACAGACAATTCTCACCCCTCCACTTT.

This clonotype was seen a single time. The V gene is TRBV27, the J gene TRBJ2-3, with 11 positions matching TRBD2. Germline V CDR1 and CDR2: MNHEY, SMNVEV (reference sequence). The trim removed 4 bases at V and 0 bases at J, leaving 6 bases unmatched. This CDR3 contains 17 residues. The CDR3 DNA follows: TGTGCCAGCAGTTCATTAGCGGGAGGGACTAGCACAGATACGCAGTATTTT. It specifies CASSSLAGGTSTDTQYF.

The chain carries TRBV2 and TRBJ1-2; 8 bases are a match to TRBD1. Germline V gene data show CDR1 as SNHLY and CDR2 as FYNNEI. CDR3 size: 16 residues. The V and J ends lost 3 bases and 3 bases, in that order; junction bases with no gene match: 9. The CDR3: CASSELAGGGHYGYTF. The DNA of the CDR3 is TGTGCCAGCAGTGAGTTGGCAGGGGGCGGCCACTATGGCTACACCTTC. Full variable domain (outside the CDR3, taken from reference TRBV2 and TRBJ1-2): EPEVTQTPSHQVTQMGQEVILRCVPISNHLYFYWYRQILGQKVEFLVSFYNNEISEKSEIFDDQFSVERPDGSNFTLKIRSTKLEDSAMYFCASSELAGGGHYGYTFGSGTRLTVV.

This clonotype appeared once. The chain carries TRBV7-9 and TRBJ1-2, with TRBD1 matching 9 bases. The germline CDR1 and CDR2 sequences are SEHNR and FQNEAQ (reference sequence). CDR3 length equals 14 residues. V lost 11 bases to trimming and J lost 4 bases; unmatched junction nucleotides: 11. The CDR3 DNA is TGTGCCGAGGGACAGGGTGAGGTTGGCTATGGCTACACCTTC. Translation: CAEGQGEVGYGYTF. The full variable domain, in which reference TRBV7-9 and TRBJ1-2 provide the parts outside the CDR3, is DTGVSQNPRHKITKRGQNVTFRCDPISEHNRLYWYRQTLGQGPEFLTYFQNEAQLEKSRLLSDRFSAERPKGSFSTLEIQRTEQGDSAMYLCAEGQGEVGYGYTFGSGTRLTVV.

V and J are TRBV15 and TRBJ2-2, with 8 bases fitting TRBD1. CDR1 is LNHNV and CDR2 is YYDKDF in the germline V gene (reference sequence). This CDR3 is built from 17 residues. V trimming: 0 bases; J trimming: 5 bases; junction bases outside the gene matches: 8. In DNA, the CDR3 is TGTGCCACCAGCAGAGATCGGGCAGGGGGCCGGACCGGGGAGCTGTTTTTT. Its translation: CATSRDRAGGRTGELFF.

Only one count was recorded for this clonotype. The chain joins TRBV9 to TRBJ2-3; 7 nucleotides line up with TRBD2. The germline gives CDR1 SGDLS, CDR2 YYNGEE. CDR3 length: 16 residues. The V and J ends lost 4 bases and 4 bases, in that order; junction bases with no gene match: 12. The CDR3 loop is CASSPAGPSAPDTQYF. The CDR3 DNA follows: TGTGCCAGCAGCCCAGCGGGGCCCAGCGCCCCAGATACGCAGTATTTT.

V and J are TRBV10-3 and TRBJ2-5, with 7 positions matching TRBD2. After removal of 8 bases from V and 1 base from J, the junction contained 1 base not matched to a gene. This CDR3 has 12 amino acids. The germline V gene has CDR1 ENHRY and CDR2 SYGVKD. CDR3 in amino acids: CAIRGSQETQYF. The CDR3 region has the DNA TGTGCCATCCGCGGGAGCCAAGAGACCCAGTACTTC.